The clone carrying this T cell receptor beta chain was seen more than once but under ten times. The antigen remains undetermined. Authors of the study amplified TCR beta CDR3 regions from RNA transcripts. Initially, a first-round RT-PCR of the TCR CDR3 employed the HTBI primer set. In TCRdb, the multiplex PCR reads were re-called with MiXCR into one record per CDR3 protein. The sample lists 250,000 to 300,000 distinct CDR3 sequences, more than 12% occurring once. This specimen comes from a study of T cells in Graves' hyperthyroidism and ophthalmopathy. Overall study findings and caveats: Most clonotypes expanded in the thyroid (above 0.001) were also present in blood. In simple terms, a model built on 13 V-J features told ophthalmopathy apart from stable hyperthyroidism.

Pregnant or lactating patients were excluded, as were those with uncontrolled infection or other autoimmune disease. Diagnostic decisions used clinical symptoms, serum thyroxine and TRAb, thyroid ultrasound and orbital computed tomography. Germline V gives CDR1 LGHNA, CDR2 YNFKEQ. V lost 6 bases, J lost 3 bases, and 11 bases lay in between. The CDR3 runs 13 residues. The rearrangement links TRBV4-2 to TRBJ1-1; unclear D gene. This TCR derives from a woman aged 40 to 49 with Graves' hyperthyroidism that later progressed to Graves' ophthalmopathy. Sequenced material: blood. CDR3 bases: TGTGCCAGCAGTTCAAGTATTGACACTGAAGCTTTCTTT. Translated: CASSSSIDTEAFF.